Listed below are T cell receptor beta chains from one sample, sequenced in a study of cytomegalovirus exposure and HLA in healthy donors. Using immunoSEQ multiplex PCR, the repertoire was profiled, and TCRdb retains in-frame clones only, with some absent. The sample carries about 140,000 clones, more than 70% recorded once. The sequenced sample consisted of PBMCs. The receptor set was obtained from a man aged 50 to 59 in good health and CMV-seronegative. Both conserved end residues are part of each CDR3. The order of the fields is D gene, clone size, J gene, V gene, CDR3 DNA, CDR3 protein. The D gene is left open where the match is weak. Clone size is given for some rows only: seen once, a few or many times, or a class if the clone is expanded.

- few TRBJ1-1 TRBV5-1 TGCGCCAGCCAGTTGGGGAGAGAGAACACTGAAGCTTTCTTT CASQLGRENTEAFF
- - TRBJ2-7 TRBV28 TGTGCCAGCAGTGGGGGGTTGGTGAGCTCCTACGAGCAGTACTTC CASSGGLVSSYEQYF
TRBD2 - TRBJ2-7 TRBV5-4 TGTGCCAGCAGCCAGGGACTAGTCTACGAGCAGTACTTC CASSQGLVYEQYF
- large TRBJ1-4 TRBV18 TGTGCCAGTGAGTTGGGGGCTCGTGAAAAACTGTTTTTT CASELGAREKLFF
- - TRBJ1-2 TRBV4-1 TGCGCCAGCAGCCAAGTCTTCCCCAGTGGCCCCAACTATGGCTACACCTTC CASSQVFPSGPNYGYTF
- - TRBJ1-4 TRBV29-1 TGCAGCGTTGAAGGAACGGGGGGGCTAAACGAAAAACTGTTTTTT CSVEGTGGLNEKLFF
- - TRBJ2-3 TRBV6-1 TGTGCCAGCAGTGAAGCGTTACGGGGGAGAATTAGCACAGATACGCAGTATTTT CASSEALRGRISTDTQYF
TRBD1 - TRBJ1-2 TRBV29-1 TGCAGCGTCGAACCTGACAGGGTCGGGAATGGCTACACCTTC CSVEPDRVGNGYTF
- - TRBJ1-5 TRBV7-3 TGTGCCAGCAGCTCCAGCGTCAATCAGCCCCAGCATTTT CASSSSVNQPQHF
TRBD2 - TRBJ2-1 TRBV19 TGTGCCAGTAGTATTAGAAGCGGGGGGTACAATGAGCAGTTCTTC CASSIRSGGYNEQFF
TRBD2 once TRBJ2-1 TRBV7-8 TGTGCCAGCAGCTTAGCCGGGACTAGCTATGAGCAGTTCTTC CASSLAGTSYEQFF
- - TRBJ2-3 TRBV7-9 TGTGCCAGCAGCCCAGATGCGGCACCCACAGATACGCAGTATTTT CASSPDAAPTDTQYF
- - TRBJ2-3 TRBV11-2 TGTGCCAGCAGCTTAGATCTGGTTGTTGCGGATACGCAGTATTTT CASSLDLVVADTQYF
TRBD1 - TRBJ1-5 TRBV19 TGTGCCAGTAGTATAACAGGGGGCGCGGATCAGCCCCAGCATTTT CASSITGGADQPQHF
- - TRBJ2-5 TRBV5-4 TGTGCCAGCAGCTTGGAGGCTAGCGTACAAGAGACCCAGTACTTC CASSLEASVQETQYF
TRBD2 once TRBJ2-1 TRBV29-1 TGCAGCGTAGGTACCGGGACTAGCGTCTACAATGAGCAGTTCTTC CSVGTGTSVYNEQFF
- - TRBJ1-5 TRBV19 TGTGCCAGTAGTAACCAGGGAATAAGCAATCAGCCCCAGCATTTT CASSNQGISNQPQHF
- - TRBJ2-1 TRBV5-1 TGCGCCAGCAGCCCGGAGGTTACCTACAATGAGCAGTTCTTC CASSPEVTYNEQFF
- - TRBJ1-5 TRBV27 TGTGCCAGCAGTTTCCAGGGTTGGCAGCCCCAGCATTTT CASSFQGWQPQHF
TRBD2 - TRBJ2-1 TRBV7-2 TGTGCCAGCAGCTTTCTAGCGGTTTACAATGAGCAGTTCTTC CASSFLAVYNEQFF